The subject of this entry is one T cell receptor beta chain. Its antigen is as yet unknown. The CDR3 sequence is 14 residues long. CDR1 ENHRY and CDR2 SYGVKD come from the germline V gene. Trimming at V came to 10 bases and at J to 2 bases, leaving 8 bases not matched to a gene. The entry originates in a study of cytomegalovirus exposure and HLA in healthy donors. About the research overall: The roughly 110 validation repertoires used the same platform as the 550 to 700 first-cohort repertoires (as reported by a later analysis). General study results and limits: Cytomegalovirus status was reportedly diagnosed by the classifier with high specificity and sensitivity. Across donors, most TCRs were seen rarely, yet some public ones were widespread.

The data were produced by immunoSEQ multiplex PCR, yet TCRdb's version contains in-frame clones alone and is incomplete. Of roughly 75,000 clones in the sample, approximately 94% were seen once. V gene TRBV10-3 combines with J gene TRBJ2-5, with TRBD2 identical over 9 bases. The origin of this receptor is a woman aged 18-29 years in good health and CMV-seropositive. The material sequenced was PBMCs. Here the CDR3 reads CATAWRGGQETQYF. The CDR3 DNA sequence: TGTGCCACCGCATGGCGGGGGGGACAAGAGACCCAGTACTTC.